This T cell receptor (beta chain) originates from a study of blood T cell repertoires in COVID-19. Per the germline V gene, CDR1 is KGHSH and CDR2 is LQKENI. The CDR3 extends over 17 amino acids. J gave up 2 bases and V 4 bases, and 6 bases lay outside the gene matches. This clone occurred once. Libraries were prepared by immunoSEQ multiplex PCR; TCRdb keeps only in-frame clonotypes and omits some of them. This table holds approximately 140,000 clones, approximately 84% found once. This sequence joins TRBV18 and TRBJ2-6; 9 positions agree with TRBD1. Material for sequencing was peripheral blood. The TCR originated in a man between 65 and 85 years old with acute or convalescent COVID-19. The CDR3 coding sequence is TGTGCCAGCTCACAAGGACAGGGGAGTGCTGGGGCCAACGTCCTGACTTTC. Amino acids: CASSQGQGSAGANVLTF.